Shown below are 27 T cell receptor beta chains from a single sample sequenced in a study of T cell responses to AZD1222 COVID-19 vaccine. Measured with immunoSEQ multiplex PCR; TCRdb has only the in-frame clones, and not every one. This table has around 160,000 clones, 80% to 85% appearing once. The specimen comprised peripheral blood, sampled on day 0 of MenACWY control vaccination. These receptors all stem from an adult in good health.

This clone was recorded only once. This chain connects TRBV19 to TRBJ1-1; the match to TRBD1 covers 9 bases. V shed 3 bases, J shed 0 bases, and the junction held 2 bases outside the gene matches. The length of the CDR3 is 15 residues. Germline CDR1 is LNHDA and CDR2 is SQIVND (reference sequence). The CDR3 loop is CASSIRDRVNTEAFF. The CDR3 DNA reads TGTGCCAGTAGTATCCGGGACAGGGTGAACACTGAAGCTTTCTTT.

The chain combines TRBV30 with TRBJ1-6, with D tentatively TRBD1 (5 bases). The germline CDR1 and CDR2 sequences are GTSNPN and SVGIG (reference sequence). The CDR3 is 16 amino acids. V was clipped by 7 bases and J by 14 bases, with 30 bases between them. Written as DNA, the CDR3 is TGTGCCTTGAAGGCCTTTGGGGCCTCGGGTTCGCTAGCCCTCCACTTT. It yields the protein CALKAFGASGSLALHF.

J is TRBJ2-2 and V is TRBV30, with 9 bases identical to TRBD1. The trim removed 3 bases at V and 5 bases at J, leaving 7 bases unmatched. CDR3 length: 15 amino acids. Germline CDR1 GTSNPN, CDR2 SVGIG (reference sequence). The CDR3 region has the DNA TGTGCCTGGAGACTTTCGACAGGGGGGACCGGGGAGCTGTTTTTT. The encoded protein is CAWRLSTGGTGELFF.

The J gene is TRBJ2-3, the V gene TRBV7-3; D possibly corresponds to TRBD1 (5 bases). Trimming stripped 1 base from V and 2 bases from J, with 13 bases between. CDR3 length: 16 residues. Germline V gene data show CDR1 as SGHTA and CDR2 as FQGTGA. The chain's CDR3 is CASSLRAGSNTDTQYF. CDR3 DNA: TGTGCCAGCAGCTTAAGGGCAGGGTCCAACACAGATACGCAGTATTTT.

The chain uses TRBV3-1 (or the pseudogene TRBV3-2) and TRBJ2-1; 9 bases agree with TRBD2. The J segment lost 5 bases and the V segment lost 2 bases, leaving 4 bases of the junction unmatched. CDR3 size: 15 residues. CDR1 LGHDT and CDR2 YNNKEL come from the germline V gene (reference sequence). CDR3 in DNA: TGTGCCAGCAGCCAAAGGGGCGGGGGGGACAATGAGCAGTTCTTC. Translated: CASSQRGGGDNEQFF.

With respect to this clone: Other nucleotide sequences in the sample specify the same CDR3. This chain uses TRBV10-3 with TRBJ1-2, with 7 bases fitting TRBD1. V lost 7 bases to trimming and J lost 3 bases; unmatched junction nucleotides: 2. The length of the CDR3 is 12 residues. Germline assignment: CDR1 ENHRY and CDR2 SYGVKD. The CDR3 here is CAINGQDYGYTF. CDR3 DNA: TGTGCCATCAACGGACAGGACTATGGCTACACCTTC.

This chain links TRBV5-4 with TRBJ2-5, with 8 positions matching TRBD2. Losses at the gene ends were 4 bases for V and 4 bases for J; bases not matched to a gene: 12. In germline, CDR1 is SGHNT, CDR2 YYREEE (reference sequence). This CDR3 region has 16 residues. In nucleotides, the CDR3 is TGTGCCAGCAGCCCGGGACTAGGGGCCCGTCGAGAGACCCAGTACTTC. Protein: CASSPGLGARRETQYF.

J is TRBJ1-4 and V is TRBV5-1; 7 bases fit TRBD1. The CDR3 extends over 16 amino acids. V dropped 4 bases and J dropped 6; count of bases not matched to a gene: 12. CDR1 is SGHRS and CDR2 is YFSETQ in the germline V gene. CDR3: CASSREAGTVDEKLFF. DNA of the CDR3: TGCGCCAGCAGCCGGGAGGCTGGGACAGTTGATGAAAAACTGTTTTTT. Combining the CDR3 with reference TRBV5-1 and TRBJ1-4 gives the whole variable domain KAGVTQTPRYLIKTRGQQVTLSCSPISGHRSVSWYQQTPGQGLQFLFEYFSETQRNKGNFPGRFSGRQFSNSRSEMNVSTLELGDSALYLCASSREAGTVDEKLFFGSGTQLSVL.

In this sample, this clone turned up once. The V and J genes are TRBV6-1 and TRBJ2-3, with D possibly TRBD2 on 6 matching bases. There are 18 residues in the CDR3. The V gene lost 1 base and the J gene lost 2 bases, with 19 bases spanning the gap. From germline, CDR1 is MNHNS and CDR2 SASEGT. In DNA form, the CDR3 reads TGTGCCAGCAGTGAAGTGGGGCTTTTGGCGGGGTCCACAGATACGCAGTATTTT. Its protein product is CASSEVGLLAGSTDTQYF.

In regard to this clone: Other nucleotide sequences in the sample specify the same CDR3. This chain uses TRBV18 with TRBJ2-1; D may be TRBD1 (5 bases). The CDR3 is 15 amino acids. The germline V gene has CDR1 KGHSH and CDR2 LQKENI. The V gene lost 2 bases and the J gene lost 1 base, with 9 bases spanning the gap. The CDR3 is CASSPRQGSYNEQFF. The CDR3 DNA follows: TGTGCCAGCTCACCAAGGCAGGGATCCTACAATGAGCAGTTCTTC.

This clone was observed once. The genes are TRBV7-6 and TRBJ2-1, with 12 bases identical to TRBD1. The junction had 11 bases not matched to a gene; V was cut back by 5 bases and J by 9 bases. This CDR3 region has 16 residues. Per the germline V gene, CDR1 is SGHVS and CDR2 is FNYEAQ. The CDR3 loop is CASSLSRDRGLGEQFF. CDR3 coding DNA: TGTGCCAGCAGCCTGAGCCGGGACAGGGGGCTGGGTGAGCAGTTCTTC.

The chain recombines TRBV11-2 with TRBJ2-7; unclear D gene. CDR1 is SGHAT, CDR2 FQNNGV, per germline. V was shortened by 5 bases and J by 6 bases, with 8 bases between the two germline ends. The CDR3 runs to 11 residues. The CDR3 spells CASSPRVEQYF. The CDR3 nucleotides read TGTGCCAGCAGCCCTCGGGTCGAGCAGTACTTC.

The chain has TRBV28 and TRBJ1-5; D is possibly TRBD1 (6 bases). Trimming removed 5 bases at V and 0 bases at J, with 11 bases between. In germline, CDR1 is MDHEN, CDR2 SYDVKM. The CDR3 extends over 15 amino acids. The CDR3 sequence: CASSRDTYSNQPQHF. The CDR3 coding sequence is TGTGCCAGCAGTAGGGACACTTATAGCAATCAGCCCCAGCATTTT.

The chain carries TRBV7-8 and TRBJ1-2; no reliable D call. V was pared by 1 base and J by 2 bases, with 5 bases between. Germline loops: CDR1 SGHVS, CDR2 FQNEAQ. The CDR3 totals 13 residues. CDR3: CASSLGQNYGYTF. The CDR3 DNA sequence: TGTGCCAGCAGCTTAGGCCAGAACTATGGCTACACCTTC.

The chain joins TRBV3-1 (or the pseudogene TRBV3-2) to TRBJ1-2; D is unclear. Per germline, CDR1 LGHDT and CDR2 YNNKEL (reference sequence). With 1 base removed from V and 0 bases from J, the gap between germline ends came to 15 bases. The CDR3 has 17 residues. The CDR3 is CASSQVGTGRTNYGYTF. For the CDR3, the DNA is TGTGCCAGCAGCCAAGTGGGAACGGGTCGCACTAACTATGGCTACACCTTC.

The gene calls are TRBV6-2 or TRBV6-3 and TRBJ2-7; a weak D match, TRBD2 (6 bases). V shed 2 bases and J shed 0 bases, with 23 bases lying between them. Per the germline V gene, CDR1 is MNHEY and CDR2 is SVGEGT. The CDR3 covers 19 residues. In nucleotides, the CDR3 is TGTGCCAGCAGTTACGGGAGGCGGCCAGCGTCCCCGAGCTCCTACGAGCAGTACGTC. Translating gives CASSYGRRPASPSSYEQYV.

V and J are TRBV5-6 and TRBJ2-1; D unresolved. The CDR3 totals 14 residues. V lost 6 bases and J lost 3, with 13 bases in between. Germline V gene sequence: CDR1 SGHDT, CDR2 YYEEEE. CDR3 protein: CASKDIRDYNEQFF. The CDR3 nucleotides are TGTGCCAGCAAAGACATAAGGGACTACAATGAGCAGTTCTTC. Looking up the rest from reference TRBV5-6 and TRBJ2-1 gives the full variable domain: DAGVTQSPTHLIKTRGQQVTLRCSPKSGHDTVSWYQQALGQGPQFIFQYYEEEERQRGNFPDRFSGHQFPNYSSELNVNALLLGDSALYLCASKDIRDYNEQFFGPGTRLTVL.

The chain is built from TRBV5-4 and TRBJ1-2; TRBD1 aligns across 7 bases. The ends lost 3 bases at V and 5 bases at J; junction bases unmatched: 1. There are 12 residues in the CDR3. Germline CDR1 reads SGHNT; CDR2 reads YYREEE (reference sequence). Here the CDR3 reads CASSSGGYGYTF. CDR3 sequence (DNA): TGTGCCAGCAGCTCAGGGGGATATGGCTACACCTTC.

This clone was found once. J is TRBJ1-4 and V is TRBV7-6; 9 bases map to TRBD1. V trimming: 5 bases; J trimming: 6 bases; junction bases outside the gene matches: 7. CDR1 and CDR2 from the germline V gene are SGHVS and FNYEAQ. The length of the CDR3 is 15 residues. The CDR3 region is CASSKGTGWDEKLFF. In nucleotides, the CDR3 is TGTGCCAGCAGCAAAGGGACAGGGTGGGATGAAAAACTGTTTTTT. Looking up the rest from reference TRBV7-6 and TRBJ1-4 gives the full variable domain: GAGVSQSPRYKVTKRGQDVALRCDPISGHVSLYWYRQALGQGPEFLTYFNYEAQQDKSGLPNDRFSAERPEGSISTLTIQRTEQRDSAMYRCASSKGTGWDEKLFFGSGTQLSVL.

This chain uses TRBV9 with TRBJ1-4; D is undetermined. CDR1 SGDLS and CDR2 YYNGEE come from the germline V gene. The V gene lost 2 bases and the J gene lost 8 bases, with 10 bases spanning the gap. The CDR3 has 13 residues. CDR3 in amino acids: CASSVAMGEKLFF. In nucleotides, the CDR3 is TGTGCCAGCAGCGTCGCCATGGGGGAAAAACTGTTTTTT.

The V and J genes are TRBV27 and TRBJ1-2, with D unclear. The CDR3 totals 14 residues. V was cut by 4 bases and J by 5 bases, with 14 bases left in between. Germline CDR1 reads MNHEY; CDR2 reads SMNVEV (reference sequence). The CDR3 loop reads CASSSTAELYGYTF. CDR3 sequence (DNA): TGTGCCAGCAGTTCGACGGCCGAACTTTATGGCTACACCTTC.

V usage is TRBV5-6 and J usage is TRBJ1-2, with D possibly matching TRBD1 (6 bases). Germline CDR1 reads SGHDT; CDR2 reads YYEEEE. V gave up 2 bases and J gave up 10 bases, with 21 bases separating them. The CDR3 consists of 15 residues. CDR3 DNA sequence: TGTGCCAGCAGCTTCCAGGGACACAGGGAAAGAGACTACACCTTC. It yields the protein CASSFQGHRERDYTF.

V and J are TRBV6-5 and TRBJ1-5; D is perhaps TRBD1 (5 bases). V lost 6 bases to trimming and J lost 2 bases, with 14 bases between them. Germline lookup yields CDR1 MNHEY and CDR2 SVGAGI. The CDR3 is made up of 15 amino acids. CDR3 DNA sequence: TGTGCCAGCAGGGATGCGGGGCGGGGCAATCAGCCCCAGCATTTT. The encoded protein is CASRDAGRGNQPQHF.

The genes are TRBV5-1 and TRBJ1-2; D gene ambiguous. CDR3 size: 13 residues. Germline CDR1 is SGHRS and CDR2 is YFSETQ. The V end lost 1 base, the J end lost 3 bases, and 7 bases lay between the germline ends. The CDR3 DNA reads TGCGCCAGCAGCTTGAAAGTAGACTATGGCTACACCTTC. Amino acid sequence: CASSLKVDYGYTF.

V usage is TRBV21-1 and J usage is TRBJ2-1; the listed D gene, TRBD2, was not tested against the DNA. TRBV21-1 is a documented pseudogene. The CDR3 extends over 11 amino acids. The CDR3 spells CASSLGCEQFF. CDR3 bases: TGTGCCAGCTCCCTAGGTTGTGAGCAGTTCTTC.

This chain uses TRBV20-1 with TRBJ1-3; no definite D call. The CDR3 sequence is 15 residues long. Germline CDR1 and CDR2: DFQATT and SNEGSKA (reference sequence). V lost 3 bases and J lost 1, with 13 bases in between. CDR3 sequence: CSASHGPLSGNTIYF. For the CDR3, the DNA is TGCAGTGCTAGTCACGGACCGTTGTCTGGAAACACCATATATTTT.

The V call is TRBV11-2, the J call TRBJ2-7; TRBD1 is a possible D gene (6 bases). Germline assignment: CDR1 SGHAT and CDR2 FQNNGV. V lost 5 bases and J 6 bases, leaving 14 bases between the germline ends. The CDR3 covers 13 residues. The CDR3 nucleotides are TGTGCCAGCAGCCCCGGACAGCTTACCGAGCAGTACTTC. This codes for CASSPGQLTEQYF.